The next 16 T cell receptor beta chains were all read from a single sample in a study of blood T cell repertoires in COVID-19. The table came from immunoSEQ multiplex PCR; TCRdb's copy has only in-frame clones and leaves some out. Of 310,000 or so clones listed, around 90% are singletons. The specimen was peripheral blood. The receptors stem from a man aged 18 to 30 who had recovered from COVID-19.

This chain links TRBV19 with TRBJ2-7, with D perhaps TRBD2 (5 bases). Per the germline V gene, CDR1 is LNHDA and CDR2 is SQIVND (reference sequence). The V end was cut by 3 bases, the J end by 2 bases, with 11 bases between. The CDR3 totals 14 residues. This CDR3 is CASSISEAAYEQYF. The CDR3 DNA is TGTGCCAGTAGTATTTCTGAAGCGGCCTACGAGCAGTACTTC.

In DNA, the CDR3 is TGTGCCAGCAGTGAAGCTTTATCGGGGGGCCGAACACCCTACGAGCAGTACTTC. It encodes CASSEALSGGRTPYEQYF. The V call is TRBV6-1, the J call TRBJ2-7, with a tentative D call TRBD2 (7 bases). Germline lookup yields CDR1 MNHNS and CDR2 SASEGT. The CDR3 extends over 18 amino acids. The V end was cut by 0 bases, the J end by 2 bases, with 20 bases between.

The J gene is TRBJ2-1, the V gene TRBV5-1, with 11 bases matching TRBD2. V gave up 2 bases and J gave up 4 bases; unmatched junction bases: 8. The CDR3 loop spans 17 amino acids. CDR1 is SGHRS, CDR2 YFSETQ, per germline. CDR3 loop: CASSLKPGTSGYNEQFF. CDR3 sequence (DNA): TGCGCCAGCAGCTTAAAACCGGGGACTAGCGGTTACAATGAGCAGTTCTTC.

The CDR3 DNA is TGTGCCAGTAGTACTACACTAGCGGGAAGGGGAGATACGCAGTATTTT. This encodes CASSTTLAGRGDTQYF. The chain uses TRBV19 and TRBJ2-3, with 10 nucleotides matching TRBD2. The CDR3 spans 16 residues. Germline V gene lookup returns CDR1 LNHDA and CDR2 SQIVND (reference sequence). V dropped 4 bases and J dropped 5; count of bases not matched to a gene: 9. Filled out from reference TRBV19 and TRBJ2-3, the complete variable domain reads DGGITQSPKYLFRKEGQNVTLSCEQNLNHDAMYWYRQDPGQGLRLIYYSQIVNDFQKGDIAEGYSVSREKKESFPLTVTSAQKNPTAFYLCASSTTLAGRGDTQYFGPGTRLTVL.

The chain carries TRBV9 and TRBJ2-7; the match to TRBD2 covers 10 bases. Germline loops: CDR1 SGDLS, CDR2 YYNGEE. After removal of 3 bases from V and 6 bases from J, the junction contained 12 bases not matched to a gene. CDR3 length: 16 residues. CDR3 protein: CASSEGLAGAHSEQYF. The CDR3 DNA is TGTGCCAGCAGCGAGGGGCTAGCGGGGGCCCATAGCGAGCAGTACTTC.

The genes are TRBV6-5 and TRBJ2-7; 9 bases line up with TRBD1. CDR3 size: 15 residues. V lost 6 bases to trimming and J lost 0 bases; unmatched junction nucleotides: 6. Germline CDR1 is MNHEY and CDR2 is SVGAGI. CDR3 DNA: TGTGCCAGCAGCCCACGGACAGGGGCCTCCTACGAGCAGTACTTC. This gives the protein CASSPRTGASYEQYF.

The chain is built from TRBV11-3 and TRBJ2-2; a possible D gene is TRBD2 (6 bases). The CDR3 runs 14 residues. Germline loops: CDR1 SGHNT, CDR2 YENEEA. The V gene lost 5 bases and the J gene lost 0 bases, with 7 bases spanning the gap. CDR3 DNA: TGTGCCAGCAGCCGGGACTCGAACACCGGGGAGCTGTTTTTT. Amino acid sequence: CASSRDSNTGELFF.

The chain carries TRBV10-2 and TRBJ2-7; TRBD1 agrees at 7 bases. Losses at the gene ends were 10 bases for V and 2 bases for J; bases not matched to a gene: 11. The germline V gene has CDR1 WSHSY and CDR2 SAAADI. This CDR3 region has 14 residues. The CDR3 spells CATQQQGRTYEQYF. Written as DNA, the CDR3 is TGCGCCACTCAACAACAGGGGCGAACCTACGAGCAGTACTTC.

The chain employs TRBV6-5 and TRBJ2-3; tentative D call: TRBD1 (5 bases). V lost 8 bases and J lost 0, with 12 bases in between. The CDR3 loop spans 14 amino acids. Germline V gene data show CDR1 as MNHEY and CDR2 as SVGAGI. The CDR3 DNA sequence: TGTGCCAGCGCGGCGCAGGGAAGCACAGATACGCAGTATTTT. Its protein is CASAAQGSTDTQYF.

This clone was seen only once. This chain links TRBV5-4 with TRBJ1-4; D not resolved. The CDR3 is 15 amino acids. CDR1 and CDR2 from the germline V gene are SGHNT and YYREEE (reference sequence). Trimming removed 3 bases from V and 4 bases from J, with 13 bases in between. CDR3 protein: CASSSDGGYNEKLFF. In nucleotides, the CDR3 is TGTGCCAGCAGCTCTGATGGCGGGTATAATGAAAAACTGTTTTTT. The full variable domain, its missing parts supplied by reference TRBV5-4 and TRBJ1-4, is ETGVTQSPTHLIKTRGQQVTLRCSSQSGHNTVSWYQQALGQGPQFIFQYYREEENGRGNFPPRFSGLQFPNYSSELNVNALELDDSALYLCASSSDGGYNEKLFFGSGTQLSVL.

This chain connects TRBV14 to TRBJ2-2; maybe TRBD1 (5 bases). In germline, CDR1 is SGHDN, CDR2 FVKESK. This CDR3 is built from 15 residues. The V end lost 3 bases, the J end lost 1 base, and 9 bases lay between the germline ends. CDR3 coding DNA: TGTGCCAGCAGCCAGGACAACTGGAACACCGGGGAGCTGTTTTTT. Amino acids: CASSQDNWNTGELFF.

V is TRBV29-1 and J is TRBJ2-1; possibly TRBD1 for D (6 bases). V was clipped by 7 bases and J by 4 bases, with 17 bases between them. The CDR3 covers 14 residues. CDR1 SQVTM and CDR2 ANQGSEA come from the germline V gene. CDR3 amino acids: CSGMKDSAYNEQFF. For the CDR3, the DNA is TGCAGCGGAATGAAGGACAGTGCTTACAATGAGCAGTTCTTC.

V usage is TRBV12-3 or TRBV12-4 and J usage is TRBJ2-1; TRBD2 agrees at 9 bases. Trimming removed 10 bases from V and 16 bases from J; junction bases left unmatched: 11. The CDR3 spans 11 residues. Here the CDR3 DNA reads TGTGCCACCATGAGCGGGGGGTTTAAATTCTTC. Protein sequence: CATMSGGFKFF.

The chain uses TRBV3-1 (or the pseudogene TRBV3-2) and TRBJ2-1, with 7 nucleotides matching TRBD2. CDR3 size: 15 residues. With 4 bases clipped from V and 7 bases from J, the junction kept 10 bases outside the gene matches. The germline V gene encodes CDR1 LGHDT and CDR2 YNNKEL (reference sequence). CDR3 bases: TGTGCCAGCAGCCGGACCGGGACTAACTCGAATGAGCAGTTCTTC. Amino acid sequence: CASSRTGTNSNEQFF.

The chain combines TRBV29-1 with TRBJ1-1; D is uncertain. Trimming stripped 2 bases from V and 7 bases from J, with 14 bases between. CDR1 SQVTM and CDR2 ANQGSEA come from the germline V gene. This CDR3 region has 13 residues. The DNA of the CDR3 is TGCAGCGTTGAATCCCAGCCAGGCATTGAAGCTTTCTTT. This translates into CSVESQPGIEAFF.

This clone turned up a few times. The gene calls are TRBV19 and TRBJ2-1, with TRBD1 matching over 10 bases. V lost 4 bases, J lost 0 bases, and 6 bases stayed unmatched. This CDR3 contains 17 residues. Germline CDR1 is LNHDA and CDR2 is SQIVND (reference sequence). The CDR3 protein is CASSTWDRGSSYNEQFF. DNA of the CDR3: TGTGCCAGTAGTACCTGGGACAGGGGAAGCTCCTACAATGAGCAGTTCTTC.